This T cell receptor (beta chain) was sequenced during a study of cytomegalovirus exposure and HLA in healthy donors. There are 14 residues in the CDR3. Looked up from germline, CDR1 is SGDLS and CDR2 is YYNGEE. J was trimmed by 9 bases and V by 4 bases; bases with no gene match: 5. PCR employed 60 Vbeta and 13 Jbeta primers. TCRdb keeps only in-frame clones here, not all; method: immunoSEQ multiplex PCR. The data contain 100,000 to 150,000 clones, around 87% of them singletons. The chain recombines TRBV9 with TRBJ1-6; 9 bases map to TRBD1. The sample taken for sequencing was PBMCs. This TCR was recovered from a woman between 25 and 40 years old in good health and CMV-seronegative. The CDR3 sequence is CASSLADRGSPLHF. CDR3 in DNA: TGTGCCAGCAGCCTTGCGGACAGGGGTTCACCCCTCCACTTT.